This TCR beta chain was observed in a study of blood T cell repertoires in COVID-19. Looking at the study overall: Samples came from the United States, Italy and Spain, spanning acute and convalescent COVID-19. T cells, B-cell-depleted T cells, or PBMCs provided the cDNA or gDNA that served as material.

In the authors' methods: Amplified reference gene primers provided the basis for estimating nucleated cell counts. Method: immunoSEQ multiplex PCR; TCRdb's copy keeps in-frame clones and lacks some. V, J and clone size derive from that table, while D and trimming were established from the DNA sequence. Of about 270,000 clones listed, around 82% are singletons. The sequence was collected from a woman under 30 with acute or convalescent COVID-19. Sequences were obtained from peripheral blood.

The CDR3 nucleotides read TGTGCCAGCAGCCCGGGGGGCCATGAGCAGTTCTTC. Protein sequence: CASSPGGHEQFF. The chain joins TRBV7-2 to TRBJ2-1, with D maybe TRBD2 (7 bases). The CDR3 runs 12 residues. The V end was cut by 5 bases, the J end by 8 bases, with 10 bases between. Per germline, CDR1 SGHTA and CDR2 FQGNSA.